Presented here are 3 T cell receptor beta chains from one specimen sequenced in a study of vaccination effects on CD4 cells after COVID-19. These TCRs are of unknown antigen specificity. Viral peptide pool expansion of antigen-specific CD4+ T cells preceded sequencing in the ViraFEST assay. Between days 9 and 11 of culture, CD4+ T cells were separated out. Participants got two doses of BNT162b2 or mRNA-1273 vaccine. The data were produced by immunoSEQ multiplex PCR, yet TCRdb's version contains in-frame clones alone and is incomplete. The sample includes about 24,000 clones, roughly 76% of them seen just once. Sequencing used CD4+ T cells from PBMCs cultured with SARS-CoV-2 spike peptides, obtained after COVID-19 vaccination. Every receptor here comes from a human donor who received a COVID-19 vaccine. Some clones in this sample may be carry-over from other donors' samples.

The chain recombines TRBV6-1 with TRBJ2-7; D perhaps matches TRBD2 (6 bases). Germline loops: CDR1 MNHNS, CDR2 SASEGT. The CDR3 totals 13 residues. V gave up 1 base and J gave up 4 bases, with 8 bases separating them. In DNA, the CDR3 is TGTGCCAGCAGTGAAGTGGAGGGGTACGAGCAGTACGTC. Translated, it gives CASSEVEGYEQYV.

The rearrangement uses TRBV2 and TRBJ1-2, with unresolved D. Germline V gene lookup returns CDR1 SNHLY and CDR2 FYNNEI. V was cut by 3 bases and J by 0 bases, with 14 bases left in between. The CDR3 runs to 16 residues. CDR3 loop: CASSDRRVLANYGYTF. The CDR3 DNA sequence: TGTGCCAGCAGTGATCGGAGGGTCTTAGCTAACTATGGCTACACCTTC.

The chain is built from TRBV6-5 and TRBJ1-5; perhaps TRBD1 as D (6 bases). This CDR3 has 13 amino acids. The germline V gene has CDR1 MNHEY and CDR2 SVGAGI. The V and J ends lost 6 bases and 2 bases respectively, with 8 bases between them. The CDR3 is CASRAGGNQPQHF. For the CDR3, the DNA is TGTGCCAGCAGAGCAGGGGGCAATCAGCCCCAGCATTTT.